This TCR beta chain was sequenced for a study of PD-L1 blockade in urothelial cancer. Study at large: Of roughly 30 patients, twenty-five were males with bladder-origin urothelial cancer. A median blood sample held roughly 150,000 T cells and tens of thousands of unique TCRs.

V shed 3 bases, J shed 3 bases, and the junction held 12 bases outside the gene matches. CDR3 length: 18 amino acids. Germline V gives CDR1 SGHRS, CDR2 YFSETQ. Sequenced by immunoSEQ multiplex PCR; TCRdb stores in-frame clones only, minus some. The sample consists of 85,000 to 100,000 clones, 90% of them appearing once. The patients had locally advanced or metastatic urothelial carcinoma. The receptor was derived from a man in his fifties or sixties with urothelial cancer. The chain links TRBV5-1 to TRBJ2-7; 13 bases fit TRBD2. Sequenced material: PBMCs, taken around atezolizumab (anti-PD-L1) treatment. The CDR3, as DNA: TGCGCCAGCAGCTACCGACCCCCCGGACTAGCGGGAGTCTACGAGCAGTACTTC. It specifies CASSYRPPGLAGVYEQYF.